One and the same sample provided the 24 T cell receptor beta chains below, sequenced in a study of CD4 and CD8 cells across lung adenocarcinoma regions (dated by TCRdb to about 2018). Libraries were prepared through PCR. Sequencing was carried out with a HiSeq X Ten. TCRdb applied fastp at Q25 and MiXCR to the public reads, then kept only in-frame beta chains. Here each entry gathers all rows of one CDR3 protein and keeps the most common genes and DNA. This sample gives tens of thousands of distinct CDR3 sequences in total; 45% to 60% of them show up just once. In total, the top ten clones hold about 21% of the sample. The specimen sequenced was CD4+ T cells from the center of a lung tumor. The meaning of the sample's cell subset or site label: tumor center region. Source of these receptors: a male donor with lung adenocarcinoma. The CD4 and CD8 labels of this study may be unreliable.

The table lists this clonotype with many counts. The chain employs TRBV27 and TRBJ2-7; no clear D. Germline CDR1 MNHEY, CDR2 SMNVEV (reference sequence). This CDR3 has 14 amino acids. V lost 0 bases, J lost 4 bases, and 10 bases lay in between. The CDR3 DNA is TGTGCCAGCAGTTTATCAGAATCTGAGTACGAGCAGTACTTC. It encodes CASSLSESEYEQYF.

The chain recombines TRBV6-1 with TRBJ2-1; 7 bases align to TRBD1. Trimming removed 6 bases from V and 13 bases from J; junction bases left unmatched: 21. In germline, CDR1 is MNHNS, CDR2 SASEGT. The CDR3 is made up of 16 amino acids. CDR3 sequence: CASSVTSGTANNVQFF. As DNA, the CDR3 is TGTGCCAGCAGCGTCACCTCCGGGACAGCCAACAATGTTCAGTTCTTC.

V is TRBV27 and J is TRBJ2-5, with D possibly TRBD2 on 6 matching bases. Between the trimmed V and J ends, which lost 8 bases and 3 bases, there was a span of 25 bases. Germline V gene data show CDR1 as MNHEY and CDR2 as SMNVEV (reference sequence). This CDR3 is 17 amino acids long. The CDR3 is CASCAGRGGREKETQYF. CDR3 nucleotide sequence: TGTGCCAGCTGTGCGGGGCGAGGAGGTCGTGAGAAAGAGACCCAGTACTTC.

Comment on this clonotype: A junction end diverges from the germline sequence, so it may reflect a read error. The V and J genes are TRBV6-1 and TRBJ2-2; tentatively, D is TRBD2 (6 bases). CDR1 MNHNS and CDR2 SASEGT come from the germline V gene. This CDR3 contains 15 residues. The CDR3 sequence: CASRLQAGSPEKLYF. The CDR3 DNA is TGTGCCAGCAGACTCCAGGCCGGGAGTCCAGAGAAGCTGTATTTT.

The genes are TRBV6-1 and TRBJ2-7, with 12 nucleotides matching TRBD1. Germline V lookup: CDR1 MNHNS, CDR2 SASEGT. The CDR3 covers 15 residues. After removal of 5 bases from V and 1 base from J, the junction contained 3 bases not matched to a gene. The CDR3 loop reads CASSRDRGQSYEQYF. Written as DNA, the CDR3 is TGTGCCAGCAGTCGGGACAGGGGGCAGTCCTACGAGCAGTACTTC.

In its sample, this clonotype was seen once. This chain joins TRBV6-1 and TRBJ2-4; D might be TRBD1 or TRBD2, each matching 5 bases. The germline gives CDR1 MNHNS, CDR2 SASEGT. CDR3 length: 16 amino acids. V was shortened by 6 bases and J by 13 bases, with 28 bases between the two germline ends. In DNA, the CDR3 is TGTGCCAGCAGCTTCGAGGGGATGTATGCCAAAGATACGCAGTACTTC. It encodes CASSFEGMYAKDTQYF.

A word on this clonotype: A read error may account for a junction end that differs from germline. CDR3 residues: CASSYGRRIQDTQYF. In DNA form, the CDR3 reads TGTGCCAGCAGTTACGGGCGGCGTATTCAAGATACCCAGTATTTT. V usage is TRBV6-5 and J usage is TRBJ2-3, with D uncertain. Germline lookup yields CDR1 MNHEY and CDR2 SVGAGI. The CDR3 runs 15 residues.

Notes on this clonotype: An end of the junction does not agree with germline; a read error may underlie this. This chain connects TRBV10-2 to TRBJ2-1, with D maybe TRBD2 (6 bases). This CDR3 comprises 14 residues. Germline V gene lookup returns CDR1 WSHSY and CDR2 SAAADI. Here the CDR3 DNA reads TGCGCCGGCTGTGCGCGGGGAGCCAAAAATACTCAGTATTTC. Protein product: CAGCARGAKNTQYF.

The chain links TRBV7-2 to TRBJ1-6, with 7 bases aligning to TRBD1. Unmatched junction bases numbered 2, after V lost 3 bases and J lost 9 bases. From germline, CDR1 is SGHTA and CDR2 FQGNSA. CDR3 length: 13 amino acids. As DNA, the CDR3 is TGTGCCAGCAGCTTCAGGGGGTTTTCACCCCTCCACTTT. It translates to CASSFRGFSPLHF.

Worth noting for this clonotype: One end of the junction does not line up with germline, which may come from a read error. DNA for the CDR3: TGTGCCAGCAAGAGAAGCGGGAGTAAAGATATGCAGTATTTT. Translation: CASKRSGSKDMQYF. This chain joins TRBV6-1 and TRBJ2-3, with TRBD2 matching over 8 bases. Germline values: CDR1 MNHNS, CDR2 SASEGT. This CDR3 contains 14 residues.

There are many counts of this clonotype. The CDR3 region has the DNA TGCGCCAGCAGCTTGGGGAGCGGCACCATCTCTTTTCATACAGATACGCAGTATTTT. Translation gives CASSLGSGTISFHTDTQYF. This chain links TRBV5-1 with TRBJ2-3; D might be TRBD2 (5 bases). V lost 0 bases and J 3 bases, leaving 23 bases between the germline ends. The CDR3 has 19 residues. The V gene's germline CDR1 is SGHRS and CDR2 YFSETQ.

CDR3: CASSGGVCGKNTQYF. CDR3 bases: TGTGCCAGCAGTGGGGGGGTGTGTGGCAAAAATACGCAGTACTTC. The chain links TRBV6-1 to TRBJ2-4; weak D call: TRBD2 (6 bases). Germline V gene data show CDR1 as MNHNS and CDR2 as SASEGT. The V gene lost 4 bases and the J gene lost 13 bases, with 23 bases spanning the gap. The CDR3 has 15 amino acids.

The V call is TRBV6-1, the J call TRBJ2-3; 9 positions agree with TRBD2. The V segment lost 6 bases and the J segment 0 bases; nucleotides outside the gene matches: 19. The CDR3 sequence is 20 residues long. Germline V gene sequence: CDR1 MNHNS, CDR2 SASEGT. The CDR3 protein is CASSLSGGRAFGASTDTQYF. CDR3 in DNA: TGTGCCAGCAGCCTCTCGGGCGGGAGGGCTTTCGGGGCTAGCACAGATACGCAGTATTTT.

A note on this clonotype: Compared with germline, one end of the junction differs, possibly owing to a read error. The V and J genes are TRBV6-1 and TRBJ2-3; D possibly corresponds to TRBD2 (5 bases). CDR3 length: 15 residues. Per germline, CDR1 MNHNS and CDR2 SASEGT. The DNA for the CDR3 is TGTGCCAGGGGCCTCCAGTCCGGGATCCCAGGTACGCAGTTTTTT. Its translation is CARGLQSGIPGTQFF.

This clonotype was counted only a few times. The chain has TRBV27 and TRBJ2-5; TRBD1 or TRBD2 may be the D gene (5 bases each). The DNA end favors TRBJ2-7, so the J call may be wrong. Germline values: CDR1 MNHEY, CDR2 SMNVEV (reference sequence). The CDR3 sequence is 17 residues long. This CDR3 reads CASSLRVGGSEAYEQYF. DNA for the CDR3: TGTGCCAGCAGTTTAAGGGTTGGGGGTAGCGAGGCCTACGAGCAGTACTTC.

In this sample, this clonotype turned up once. The V and J genes are TRBV6-8 and TRBJ2-3; unclear D gene. The J call may not be correct, given that the DNA end is closer to TRBJ2-2. This CDR3 comprises 18 residues. Germline CDR1 and CDR2: MNHGY and SAAAGT. The CDR3 is CASSYSRWSYVNTDALFF. The CDR3 nucleotides read TGTGCCAGCAGTTACTCGCGTTGGTCTTACGTAAACACAGATGCGCTGTTTTTT.

The chain has TRBV6-1 and TRBJ2-4; possible D gene TRBD1, 6 bases. TRBJ2-1 matches the DNA end more closely, so the J call is doubtful. This CDR3 spans 15 amino acids. Germline-derived CDR1 and CDR2 are MNHNS and SASEGT. CDR3 residues: CASREMARGRNIQFF. The CDR3, as DNA: TGTGCCAGCAGGGAAATGGCTAGGGGGAGAAACATTCAGTTCTTC.

Notes on this clonotype: At one end, the junction sequence differs from germline, possibly due to a read error. The chain employs TRBV27 and TRBJ2-3; D unresolved. Germline CDR1 and CDR2: MNHEY and SMNVEV (reference sequence). CDR3 length: 16 residues. The CDR3 protein is CASNTLQAVITETQYF. DNA of the CDR3: TGTGCCAGCAATACTCTTCAGGCTGTGATCACAGAGACGCAGTATTTT.

As concerns this clonotype: Just one base apart from a much larger clone, this may be a read error. The V call is TRBV11-3, the J call TRBJ2-1, with D maybe TRBD1 (5 bases). The closer fit of TRBJ2-7 to the DNA end suggests the J call may be wrong. Germline loops: CDR1 SGHNT, CDR2 YENEEA. The CDR3 covers 14 residues. CDR3 protein: CASSFEQDGNEQYF. Here the CDR3 DNA reads TGTGCCAGCAGCTTTGAACAGGATGGCAATGAGCAGTACTTC.

The sample holds a few counts of this clonotype. The gene calls are TRBV4-1 and TRBJ2-3; D is perhaps TRBD1 (6 bases). From germline, CDR1 is MGHRA and CDR2 YSYEKL. V was trimmed by 0 bases and J by 3 bases, leaving 10 bases between them. The CDR3 extends over 15 amino acids. Here the CDR3 DNA reads TGCGCCAGCAGCCAAGAGGAAAGGGGGACAGATACGCAGTATTTT. It encodes CASSQEERGTDTQYF.

A word on this clonotype: Its ends do not fully match the called genes, so a read error is possible. The chain recombines TRBV7-6 with TRBJ2-3; TRBD2 aligns across 9 bases. The CDR3 has 16 residues. The germline V gene has CDR1 SGHVS and CDR2 FNYEAQ. The CDR3 reads CASPSAGRGGQDTQYF. The CDR3 nucleotides read TGTGCCAGCCCCTCCGCGGGGCGGGGGGGCCAAGATACGCAGTATTTC.

This clonotype showed up just a few times. V usage is TRBV6-1 and J usage is TRBJ2-5, with D perhaps given as TRBD1 or TRBD2 (5 bases each). Trimming shortened V by 7 bases and J by 3 bases, and 12 bases separated the two germline ends. The CDR3 contains 13 residues. Looked up from germline, CDR1 is MNHNS and CDR2 is SASEGT. The CDR3, as DNA: TGTGCCAGCACCAAGGGGCGGGAAGAGACCCAGTACTTC. It codes for CASTKGREETQYF.

This sequence joins TRBV14 and TRBJ2-3; D is perhaps TRBD2 (6 bases). The CDR3 contains 15 residues. V was cut by 6 bases and J by 3 bases, with 16 bases left in between. Germline-derived CDR1 and CDR2 are SGHDN and FVKESK. For the CDR3, the DNA is TGTGCCAGCAGTCGCTACCTGGGACTTACAGATACGCAGTATTTT. It specifies CASSRYLGLTDTQYF. The variable domain in full, with the rest retrieved from reference TRBV14 and TRBJ2-3, is EAGVTQFPSHSVIEKGQTVTLRCDPISGHDNLYWYRRVMGKEIKFLLHFVKESKQDESGMPNNRFLAERTGGTYSTLKVQPAELEDSGVYFCASSRYLGLTDTQYFGPGTRLTVL.

About this clonotype: The junction shows a germline mismatch at one end, possibly a read error. The chain uses TRBV4-1 and TRBJ2-5; weak D call: TRBD2 (5 bases). There are 14 residues in the CDR3. The germline CDR1 and CDR2 sequences are MGHRA and YSYEKL. The CDR3 reads CAGSAGEGQDTQYF. CDR3 nucleotides: TGCGCGGGCAGCGCGGGCGAGGGCCAAGATACCCAGTACTTC.